The present TCR beta chain was sequenced within a study of T cell changes during pregnancy in multiple sclerosis. TCRdb's table, derived via immunoSEQ multiplex PCR, lists solely in-frame clones and lacks some. The table shows 50,000 to 60,000 clones, with about nine tenths occurring only once. Specimen: CD4+ T cells from peripheral blood mononuclear cells, collected in the first trimester of pregnancy. This receptor was obtained from a female donor with multiple sclerosis, enrolled in a pregnancy study.

Here the CDR3 DNA reads TGTGCCTGGAGTGGGCAGGCGTTAGAGACCCAGTACTTC. Amino acids: CAWSGQALETQYF. The genes are TRBV30 and TRBJ2-5; D gene uncertain. The CDR3 contains 13 residues. Germline V gene sequence: CDR1 GTSNPN, CDR2 SVGIG (reference sequence). V shed 1 base and J shed 4 bases, with 10 bases lying between them.